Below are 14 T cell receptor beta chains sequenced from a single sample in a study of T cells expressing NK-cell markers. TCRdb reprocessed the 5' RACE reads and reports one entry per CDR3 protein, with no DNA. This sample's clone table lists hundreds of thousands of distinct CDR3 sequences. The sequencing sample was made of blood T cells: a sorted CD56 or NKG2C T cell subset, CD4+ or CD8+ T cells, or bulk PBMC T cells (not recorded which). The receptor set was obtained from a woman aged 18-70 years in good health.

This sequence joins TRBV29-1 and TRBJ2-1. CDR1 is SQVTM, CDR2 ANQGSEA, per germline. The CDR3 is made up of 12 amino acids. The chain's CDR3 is CSVTSSYNEQFF.

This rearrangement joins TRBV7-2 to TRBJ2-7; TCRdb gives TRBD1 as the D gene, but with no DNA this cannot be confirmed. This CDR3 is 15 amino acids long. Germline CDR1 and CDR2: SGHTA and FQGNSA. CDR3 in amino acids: CASSLGLASGGKQYF.

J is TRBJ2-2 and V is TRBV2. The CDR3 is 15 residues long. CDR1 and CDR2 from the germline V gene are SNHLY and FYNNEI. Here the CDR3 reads CASSDWGRNTGELFF.

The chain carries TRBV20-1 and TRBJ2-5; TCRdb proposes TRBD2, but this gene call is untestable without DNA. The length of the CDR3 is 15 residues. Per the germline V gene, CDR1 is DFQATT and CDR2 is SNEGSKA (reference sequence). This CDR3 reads CSAPPLSGGRETQYF.

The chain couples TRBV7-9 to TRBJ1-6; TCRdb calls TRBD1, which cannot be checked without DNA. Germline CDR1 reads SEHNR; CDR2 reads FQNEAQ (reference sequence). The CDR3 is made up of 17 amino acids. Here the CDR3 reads CASSSGTGTGHNSPLHF.

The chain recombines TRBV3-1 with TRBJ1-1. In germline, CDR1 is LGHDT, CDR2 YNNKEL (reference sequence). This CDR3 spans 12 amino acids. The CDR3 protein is CASTQRDTEAFF.

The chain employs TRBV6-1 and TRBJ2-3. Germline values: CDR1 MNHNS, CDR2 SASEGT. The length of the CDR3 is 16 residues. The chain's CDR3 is CASRIQAETSTDTQYF.

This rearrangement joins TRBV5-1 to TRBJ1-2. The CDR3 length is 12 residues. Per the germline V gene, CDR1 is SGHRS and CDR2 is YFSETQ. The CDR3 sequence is CASSLEELDYTF.

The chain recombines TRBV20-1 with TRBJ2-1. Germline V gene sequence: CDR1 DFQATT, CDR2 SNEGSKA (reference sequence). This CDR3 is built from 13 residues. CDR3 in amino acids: CSARWGSRNEQFF.

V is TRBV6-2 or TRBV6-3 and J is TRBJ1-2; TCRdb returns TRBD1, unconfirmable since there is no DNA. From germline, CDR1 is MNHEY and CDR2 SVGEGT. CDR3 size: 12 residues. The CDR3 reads CASSWDSYGYTF.

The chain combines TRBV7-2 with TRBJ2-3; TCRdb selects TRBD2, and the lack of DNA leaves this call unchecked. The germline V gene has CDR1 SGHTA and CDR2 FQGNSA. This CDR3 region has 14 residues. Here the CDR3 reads CASSLAYSPNTQYF.

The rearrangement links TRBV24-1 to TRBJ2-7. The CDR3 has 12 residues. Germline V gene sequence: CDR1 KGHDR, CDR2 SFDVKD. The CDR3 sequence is CATSLGSLEQYF.

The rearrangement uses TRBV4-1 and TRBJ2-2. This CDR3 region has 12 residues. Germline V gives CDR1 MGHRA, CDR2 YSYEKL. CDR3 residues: CASSQVDGELFF.

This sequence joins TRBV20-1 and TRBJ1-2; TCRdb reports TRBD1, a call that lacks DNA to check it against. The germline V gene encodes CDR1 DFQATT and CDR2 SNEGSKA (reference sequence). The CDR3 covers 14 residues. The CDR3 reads CSARDRGFDYGYTF.